These T cell receptor beta chains were read from a single sample in a study of Graves' ophthalmopathy and Graves' hyperthyroidism. A single record per CDR3 protein comes from TCRdb applying MiXCR to the multiplex PCR reads. The table includes around 1.1 million distinct CDR3 sequences, about 35% detected once. Specimen: peripheral blood or thyroid tissue (not recorded which). The receptors originated from an adult man with Graves' hyperthyroidism. Both conserved end residues are part of each CDR3. A D gene is named only where the DNA matches it firmly. Clone size, where shown, is once, few, many, or a class for clones that have expanded.

len: 16; v_gene: TRBV10-2; j_gene: TRBJ2-7; abundance: NA; d_gene: TRBD1; CDR3nt: TGCGCCAGCAGCCAGTGGTACGACAGGGTGGCCTACGAGCAGTACTTC; CDR3aa: CASSQWYDRVAYEQYF
len: 15; v_gene: TRBV20-1; j_gene: TRBJ1-5; abundance: NA; d_gene: NA; CDR3nt: TGCAGTGCTAGACAGACTAGCGGGAGCAATCAGCCCCAGCATTTT; CDR3aa: CSARQTSGSNQPQHF
len: 13; v_gene: TRBV13; j_gene: TRBJ2-7; abundance: NA; d_gene: TRBD2; CDR3nt: TGTGCCAGCAAACAAGCGGGAGGGGTCGAGCAGTACTTC; CDR3aa: CASKQAGGVEQYF
len: 14; v_gene: TRBV10-3; j_gene: TRBJ2-7; abundance: many; d_gene: NA; CDR3nt: TGTGCCATCAGTACCGGGACTGCTTCCTACGAGCAGTACTTC; CDR3aa: CAISTGTASYEQYF
len: 15; v_gene: TRBV5-5; j_gene: TRBJ2-5; abundance: few; d_gene: NA; CDR3nt: TGTGCCAGCAGCTTGGACACTCGTACCCAAGAGACCCAGTACTTC; CDR3aa: CASSLDTRTQETQYF
len: 14; v_gene: TRBV10-3; j_gene: TRBJ1-1; abundance: NA; d_gene: NA; CDR3nt: TGTGCCATCAGGGATAAAGGGGTCATCACTGAAGCTTTCTTT; CDR3aa: CAIRDKGVITEAFF
len: 14; v_gene: TRBV7-2; j_gene: TRBJ2-7; abundance: few; d_gene: TRBD2; CDR3nt: TGTGCCAGCAGTCTACGGACTAGCGGGAGCGTGCAGTACTTC; CDR3aa: CASSLRTSGSVQYF
len: 15; v_gene: TRBV4-1; j_gene: TRBJ1-2; abundance: NA; d_gene: NA; CDR3nt: TGCGCCAGCAGCCAAGCCTGGACATTTAACTATGGCTACACCTTC; CDR3aa: CASSQAWTFNYGYTF
len: 15; v_gene: TRBV9; j_gene: TRBJ1-4; abundance: many; d_gene: NA; CDR3nt: TGTGCCAGCAGCCCCCAGGGTAGCACAAATGAAAAACTGTTTTTT; CDR3aa: CASSPQGSTNEKLFF
len: 14; v_gene: TRBV2; j_gene: TRBJ1-5; abundance: few; d_gene: NA; CDR3nt: TGTGCCAGCAGTGGAAGGCCGATCAATCAGCCCCAGCATTTT; CDR3aa: CASSGRPINQPQHF
len: 13; v_gene: TRBV15; j_gene: TRBJ2-5; abundance: many; d_gene: NA; CDR3nt: TGTGCCACCAGCAGAACAGGGCAAGAGACCCAGTACTTC; CDR3aa: CATSRTGQETQYF
len: 12; v_gene: TRBV7-2; j_gene: TRBJ2-7; abundance: many; d_gene: NA; CDR3nt: TGTGCCAGCAGCTTAGCAAGCGTGGAGCAGTACTTC; CDR3aa: CASSLASVEQYF
len: 13; v_gene: TRBV20-1; j_gene: TRBJ2-7; abundance: NA; d_gene: TRBD1; CDR3nt: TGCAGTGCTAGCAGACAGGGAACCCCCGAGCAGTACTTC; CDR3aa: CSASRQGTPEQYF
len: 15; v_gene: TRBV7-8; j_gene: TRBJ1-2; abundance: few; d_gene: NA; CDR3nt: TGTGCCAGCAGCTTCCCGAATACAAGACTCTATGGCTACACCTTC; CDR3aa: CASSFPNTRLYGYTF
len: 13; v_gene: TRBV11-2; j_gene: TRBJ2-7; abundance: NA; d_gene: NA; CDR3nt: TGTGCCAACAGCTTGGCCGGCAAAGACGAGCAGTACTTC; CDR3aa: CANSLAGKDEQYF
len: 14; v_gene: TRBV7-9; j_gene: TRBJ2-5; abundance: many; d_gene: NA; CDR3nt: TGTGCCAGCAGCTTAGCGGGGGGTTATGAGACCCAGTACTTC; CDR3aa: CASSLAGGYETQYF
len: 16; v_gene: TRBV7-9; j_gene: TRBJ2-7; abundance: NA; d_gene: NA; CDR3nt: TGTGCCAGCAGCTTCCCGCCCGGAACTTCTCTGGGCGAGCAGCACTTC; CDR3aa: CASSFPPGTSLGEQHF
len: 14; v_gene: TRBV7-8; j_gene: TRBJ1-1; abundance: few; d_gene: TRBD1; CDR3nt: TGTGCCAGCAGGAAGACAGGGCAGAACACTGAAGCTTTCTTT; CDR3aa: CASRKTGQNTEAFF
len: 14; v_gene: TRBV10-3; j_gene: TRBJ2-5; abundance: NA; d_gene: NA; CDR3nt: TGTGCCATCAGTGAGCTGTGGGGGCGAGAGACCCAGTACTTC; CDR3aa: CAISELWGRETQYF
len: 15; v_gene: TRBV6-2/TRBV6-3; j_gene: TRBJ2-7; abundance: few; d_gene: NA; CDR3nt: TGTGCCAGCAATCACCCCGGGACCGCCTCCTACGAGCAGTACTTC; CDR3aa: CASNHPGTASYEQYF
len: 12; v_gene: TRBV19; j_gene: TRBJ2-5; abundance: few; d_gene: NA; CDR3nt: TGTAGGGGCACAGGGTTAGGAGAGACCCAGTACTTC; CDR3aa: CRGTGLGETQYF
len: 14; v_gene: TRBV29-1; j_gene: TRBJ2-7; abundance: NA; d_gene: TRBD1; CDR3nt: TGTGCCTGGGTACCCCACAGGGGCCTATACGAGCAGTACTTC; CDR3aa: CAWVPHRGLYEQYF
len: 16; v_gene: TRBV5-6; j_gene: TRBJ2-7; abundance: few; d_gene: TRBD2; CDR3nt: TGTGCCAGCATCGGGGGAAGCGGGATCAGCTCCTACGAGCAGTACTTC; CDR3aa: CASIGGSGISSYEQYF
len: 14; v_gene: TRBV2; j_gene: TRBJ2-6; abundance: NA; d_gene: NA; CDR3nt: TGTGCCAGCAGTGAAGCCTCAGGGTCCAACGTCCTGACTTTC; CDR3aa: CASSEASGSNVLTF
len: 13; v_gene: TRBV2; j_gene: TRBJ2-7; abundance: NA; d_gene: NA; CDR3nt: TGTGCCAGCAGTGAAGTACGGACCTACGAGCAGTACTTC; CDR3aa: CASSEVRTYEQYF
len: 15; v_gene: TRBV2; j_gene: TRBJ2-2; abundance: NA; d_gene: NA; CDR3nt: TGTGCCATGGGCCCCGGGACCAACAACCCCGGGGAGCTGTTTTTT; CDR3aa: CAMGPGTNNPGELFF
len: 13; v_gene: TRBV6-5; j_gene: TRBJ2-5; abundance: many; d_gene: NA; CDR3nt: TGTGCCAGCAGTTACCCTGATGGAGAGACCCAGTACTTC; CDR3aa: CASSYPDGETQYF
len: 16; v_gene: TRBV6-6; j_gene: TRBJ2-7; abundance: few; d_gene: NA; CDR3nt: TGTGCCAGCAGTACAATGGGGCGGCGGAGCTCCTACGAGCAGTACTTC; CDR3aa: CASSTMGRRSSYEQYF
len: 17; v_gene: TRBV10-3; j_gene: TRBJ1-6; abundance: NA; d_gene: TRBD1; CDR3nt: TGTGCCATCAGCCCCAGCAGAAGTGGGACAGGGGTTTCACCCCTCCACTTT; CDR3aa: CAISPSRSGTGVSPLHF
len: 15; v_gene: TRBV10-3; j_gene: TRBJ1-6; abundance: NA; d_gene: NA; CDR3nt: TGTGCCATCAGCCAGGGAGGACGGATCGACTCACCCCTCCACTTT; CDR3aa: CAISQGGRIDSPLHF
len: 13; v_gene: TRBV29-1; j_gene: TRBJ1-1; abundance: NA; d_gene: NA; CDR3nt: TGCAGCGTTGGACCTACAGGGTATGATGAAGCTTTCTTT; CDR3aa: CSVGPTGYDEAFF
len: 13; v_gene: TRBV20-1; j_gene: TRBJ2-7; abundance: many; d_gene: NA; CDR3nt: TGCAGTGCTAGAGTCCCAGGGTTGTACGAGCAGTACTTC; CDR3aa: CSARVPGLYEQYF
len: 15; v_gene: TRBV10-2; j_gene: TRBJ2-7; abundance: many; d_gene: NA; CDR3nt: TGCGCCAGCATGGCTATTCGGGGCAATCGTACCGAGCAGTACTTC; CDR3aa: CASMAIRGNRTEQYF
len: 16; v_gene: TRBV10-2; j_gene: TRBJ2-7; abundance: NA; d_gene: TRBD2; CDR3nt: TGCGCCAGCAGTGAACTCGTACTAGCGGGATCCTACGAGCAGTACTTC; CDR3aa: CASSELVLAGSYEQYF
len: 15; v_gene: TRBV3-1; j_gene: TRBJ1-4; abundance: many; d_gene: NA; CDR3nt: TGTGCCAGCAGCCAAGGTACAGGGAGGGATGAAAAACTGTTTTTT; CDR3aa: CASSQGTGRDEKLFF
len: 14; v_gene: TRBV5-6; j_gene: TRBJ2-5; abundance: NA; d_gene: NA; CDR3nt: TGTGCCAGCAGCTTGTTAGTTGGAGGAGAGACCCAGTACTTC; CDR3aa: CASSLLVGGETQYF
len: 15; v_gene: TRBV5-1; j_gene: TRBJ2-2; abundance: few; d_gene: NA; CDR3nt: TGCGCCAGCTCCCGGGGAGAAGCGAACACCGGGGAGCTGTTTTTT; CDR3aa: CASSRGEANTGELFF
len: 17; v_gene: TRBV10-2; j_gene: TRBJ2-6; abundance: many; d_gene: TRBD1; CDR3nt: TGCGCCAGCAGGGAAAACAGGGGGCACTCTGGGGCCAACGTCCTGACTTTC; CDR3aa: CASRENRGHSGANVLTF
len: 14; v_gene: TRBV12-3/TRBV12-4; j_gene: TRBJ2-7; abundance: many; d_gene: TRBD2; CDR3nt: TGTGCCAGCATGACTAGCGGGAGTCAGGACGAGCAGTACTTC; CDR3aa: CASMTSGSQDEQYF
len: 15; v_gene: TRBV7-9; j_gene: TRBJ1-6; abundance: NA; d_gene: NA; CDR3nt: TGTGCCAGCAGCCCGGGGGGACGGAGAGAATCACCCCTCCACTTT; CDR3aa: CASSPGGRRESPLHF
len: 14; v_gene: TRBV7-9; j_gene: TRBJ1-4; abundance: NA; d_gene: NA; CDR3nt: TGTGCCAGCAGCTTAGAAGGGATGTATAAAAAACTGTTTTTT; CDR3aa: CASSLEGMYKKLFF
len: 14; v_gene: TRBV15; j_gene: TRBJ1-1; abundance: many; d_gene: NA; CDR3nt: TGTGCCACCAGCAGGTCTAGGGTGGCCACTGAAGCTTTCTTT; CDR3aa: CATSRSRVATEAFF
len: 14; v_gene: TRBV12-3/TRBV12-4; j_gene: TRBJ2-7; abundance: many; d_gene: TRBD2; CDR3nt: TGTGCCAGCAGCCATAGCGGGAGTGGCGACGAGCAGTACTTC; CDR3aa: CASSHSGSGDEQYF
len: 17; v_gene: TRBV20-1; j_gene: TRBJ1-5; abundance: NA; d_gene: TRBD1; CDR3nt: TGCAGTGCACCTCAACCGGGACAGGGTATCAGCAATCAGCCCCAGCATTTT; CDR3aa: CSAPQPGQGISNQPQHF
len: 17; v_gene: TRBV10-3; j_gene: TRBJ2-2; abundance: NA; d_gene: TRBD2; CDR3nt: TGTGCCAGCAGTCGCGGACTAGCGAGGGGGACCCCCGGGGAGCTGTTTTTT; CDR3aa: CASSRGLARGTPGELFF
len: 11; v_gene: TRBV10-3; j_gene: TRBJ1-5; abundance: once; d_gene: NA; CDR3nt: TGTGCCATCAGTGCGGGCGAGACCCAGCATTTT; CDR3aa: CAISAGETQHF
len: 16; v_gene: TRBV6-6; j_gene: TRBJ1-5; abundance: NA; d_gene: NA; CDR3nt: TGTGCCAGCAGTCCCGCTCTAAGTAATAGCAATCAGCCCCAGCATTTT; CDR3aa: CASSPALSNSNQPQHF
len: 15; v_gene: TRBV29-1; j_gene: TRBJ2-7; abundance: few; d_gene: NA; CDR3nt: TGCAGCGTTGGGGGGGGGGGGCTCTCTGTGCTCGAGCAGTACTTC; CDR3aa: CSVGGGGLSVLEQYF
len: 15; v_gene: TRBV5-1; j_gene: TRBJ2-1; abundance: many; d_gene: NA; CDR3nt: TGCGCCAGCAGCTTGGACGGTTACGGTTACAATGAGCAGTTCTTC; CDR3aa: CASSLDGYGYNEQFF
len: 15; v_gene: TRBV5-5; j_gene: TRBJ2-7; abundance: few; d_gene: NA; CDR3nt: TGTGCCAGCAGCTGGGGGAACTCCCTCTCCTACGAGCAGTACTTC; CDR3aa: CASSWGNSLSYEQYF
len: 16; v_gene: TRBV10-2; j_gene: TRBJ2-2; abundance: NA; d_gene: TRBD2; CDR3nt: TGCGCCAGCAGTGCCGGACTAGCGGGAGCCGGCGGGGAGCTGTTTTTT; CDR3aa: CASSAGLAGAGGELFF
len: 17; v_gene: TRBV7-9; j_gene: TRBJ1-1; abundance: few; d_gene: NA; CDR3nt: TGTGCCAGCAGCTCCCCTGCCAATAATGGAGGGAACACTGAAGCTTTCTTT; CDR3aa: CASSSPANNGGNTEAFF
len: 16; v_gene: TRBV20-1; j_gene: TRBJ1-2; abundance: few; d_gene: TRBD1; CDR3nt: TGCAGTGCTAGAGTAGGACAAGGGACAGGGGGCTATGGCTACACCTTC; CDR3aa: CSARVGQGTGGYGYTF
len: 14; v_gene: TRBV18; j_gene: TRBJ1-2; abundance: NA; d_gene: NA; CDR3nt: TGTGCCAGCTCACCACAAGCAGGGGACTATGGCTACACCTTC; CDR3aa: CASSPQAGDYGYTF
len: 15; v_gene: TRBV7-9; j_gene: TRBJ2-2; abundance: many; d_gene: TRBD1; CDR3nt: TGTGCCAGCAGCCATCTGACAGGGGAGAGAGTGGAGCTGTTTTTT; CDR3aa: CASSHLTGERVELFF